This T cell receptor (beta chain) emerged from a study of beta chain bispecific antibodies for T cell cancers. Whole-study findings and limits: Most targeted TRBV signal came from the leukemia cell line cells, not normal T cells.

Clonotype quantities came from unique molecular identifier barcode counts. TCRdb ran MiXCR on the 5' RACE reads and lists one entry per CDR3 protein. The sample yields around 8,600 distinct CDR3 sequences, 2.2% seen once. V lost 0 bases and J lost 6, with 8 bases in between. CDR3 length: 13 amino acids. The germline V gene encodes CDR1 KGHSH and CDR2 LQKENI. Blood mononuclear cells were expanded for approximately 3 days using either OKT3 anti-CD3 antibody or CD3/CD28 beads. This clonotype was counted many times. The antigen remains unidentified. Sequencing used T cells from a healthy donor cultured with Jurkat leukemia cells, obtained from a culture containing an anti-CD19 bispecific antibody. The chain joins TRBV18 to TRBJ1-1; D call uncertain. The receptor comes from a human donor in good health. Some clones in this sample may be carry-over from other donors' samples. The CDR3 spells CASSPPNRAEAFF. CDR3 DNA sequence: TGTGCCAGCTCACCACCTAATCGGGCTGAAGCTTTCTTT.